This is a list of T cell receptor beta chains from one sample in a study of blood T cell repertoires in COVID-19. Generated by immunoSEQ multiplex PCR, the TCRdb table keeps only in-frame clones and is missing some. This table has about 210,000 clones, around 82% appearing once. Sequencing was performed on peripheral blood. The source of these receptors is a middle-aged man with active or convalescent COVID-19. CDR3s leave out the opening cysteine and the closing phenylalanine or tryptophan. Fields, in order: V gene, J gene, D gene, CDR3 protein. A D gene is named only where the DNA matches it firmly.

V: TRBV29-1; J: TRBJ1-1; D: NA; CDR3: SARTVEAF
V: TRBV18; J: TRBJ2-3; D: TRBD2; CDR3: ASSLRGSADTQY
V: TRBV18; J: TRBJ2-7; D: TRBD2; CDR3: ASSPGGGAYEQY
V: TRBV28; J: TRBJ2-7; D: NA; CDR3: ASSLSRAGTYEQY
V: TRBV2; J: TRBJ1-2; D: NA; CDR3: ASTLTGDGYT
V: TRBV12-3/TRBV12-4; J: TRBJ2-3; D: NA; CDR3: ASSFRAADTQY
V: TRBV28; J: TRBJ2-7; D: NA; CDR3: ATRGARGDEQY
V: TRBV11-2; J: TRBJ2-5; D: TRBD1; CDR3: ASSLGTGFGETQY
V: TRBV11-2; J: TRBJ1-1; D: NA; CDR3: ASSPIGAVNTEAF
V: TRBV5-1; J: TRBJ2-1; D: NA; CDR3: ASSLELVMGNEQF
V: TRBV5-6; J: TRBJ1-1; D: NA; CDR3: ASSLSSMNTEAF
V: TRBV5-1; J: TRBJ2-7; D: NA; CDR3: ASSLVWGDEQY